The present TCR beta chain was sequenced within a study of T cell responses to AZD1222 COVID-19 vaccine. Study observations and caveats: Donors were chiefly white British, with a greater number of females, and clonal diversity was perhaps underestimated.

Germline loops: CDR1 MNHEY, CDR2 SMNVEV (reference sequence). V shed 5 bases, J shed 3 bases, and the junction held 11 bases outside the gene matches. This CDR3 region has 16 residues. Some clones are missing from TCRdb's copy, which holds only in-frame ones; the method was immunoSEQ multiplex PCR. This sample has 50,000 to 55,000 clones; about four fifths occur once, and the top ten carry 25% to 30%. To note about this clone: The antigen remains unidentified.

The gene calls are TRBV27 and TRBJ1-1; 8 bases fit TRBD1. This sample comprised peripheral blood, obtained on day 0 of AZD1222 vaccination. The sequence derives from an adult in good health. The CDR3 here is CASSPWTGTGDTEAFF. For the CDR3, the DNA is TGTGCCAGCAGTCCTTGGACAGGGACGGGGGACACTGAAGCTTTCTTT.